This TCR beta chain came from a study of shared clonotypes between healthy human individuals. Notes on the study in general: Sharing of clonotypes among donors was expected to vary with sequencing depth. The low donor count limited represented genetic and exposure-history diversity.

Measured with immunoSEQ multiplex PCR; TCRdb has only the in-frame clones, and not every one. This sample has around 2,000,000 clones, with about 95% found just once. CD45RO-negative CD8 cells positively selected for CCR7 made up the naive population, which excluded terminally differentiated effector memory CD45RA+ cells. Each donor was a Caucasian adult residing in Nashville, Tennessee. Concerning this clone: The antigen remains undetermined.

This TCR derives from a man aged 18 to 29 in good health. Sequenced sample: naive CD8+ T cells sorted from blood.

The CDR3 region is CASSSDGELFF. The CDR3 bases are TGTGCCAGCAGCTCAGACGGGGAGCTGTTTTTT. The chain couples TRBV7-9 to TRBJ2-2, with D unclear. The CDR3 is made up of 11 amino acids. Trimming left V 4 bases short and J 7 bases short, with 4 bases between. The germline V gene encodes CDR1 SEHNR and CDR2 FQNEAQ (reference sequence).